This T cell receptor (beta chain) was sequenced in a study of OX40 agonist ivuxolimab in advanced cancers. Whole-study context: Ivuxolimab, an agonistic anti-OX40 (CD134) antibody, was given to patients.

Using immunoSEQ multiplex PCR, the repertoire was profiled, and TCRdb retains in-frame clones only, with some absent. Here the sample spans 55,000 to 75,000 clones, about 85% being singletons. Overall study findings and caveats: CD4+ and CD8+ blood T cells expanded clonally by week 6 at 0.1 to 3.0 mg/kg.

This CDR3 region has 16 residues. Germline-derived CDR1 and CDR2 are MNHEY and SVGAGI. V lost 4 bases, J lost 0 bases, and 5 bases stayed unmatched. Details on this clone: The target antigen is unknown.

This sample comprised CD4+ or CD8+ T cells sorted from blood, obtained in a trial of the OX40 agonist ivuxolimab. The receptor was isolated from an adult with an advanced solid tumor such as melanoma, head and neck, liver or kidney cancer. This chain connects TRBV6-5 to TRBJ2-3, with 9 bases aligning to TRBD2. Written as DNA, the CDR3 is TGTGCCAGCAGTTTACGACTAGCGGAAAGCACAGATACGCAGTATTTT. It specifies CASSLRLAESTDTQYF.